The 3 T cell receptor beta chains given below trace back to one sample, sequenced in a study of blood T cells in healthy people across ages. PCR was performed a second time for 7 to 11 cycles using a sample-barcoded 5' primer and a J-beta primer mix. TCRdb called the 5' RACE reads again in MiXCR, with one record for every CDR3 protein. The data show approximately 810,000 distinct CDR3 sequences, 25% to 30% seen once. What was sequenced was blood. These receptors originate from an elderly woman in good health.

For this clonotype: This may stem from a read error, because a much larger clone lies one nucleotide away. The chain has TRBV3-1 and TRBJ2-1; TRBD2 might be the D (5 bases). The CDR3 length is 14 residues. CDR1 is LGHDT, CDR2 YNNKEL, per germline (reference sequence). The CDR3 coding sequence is TGTGCCGGCAGCCAGAGGGAATCCTACAATGAGCAGTTCTTC. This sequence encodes CAGSQRESYNEQFF.

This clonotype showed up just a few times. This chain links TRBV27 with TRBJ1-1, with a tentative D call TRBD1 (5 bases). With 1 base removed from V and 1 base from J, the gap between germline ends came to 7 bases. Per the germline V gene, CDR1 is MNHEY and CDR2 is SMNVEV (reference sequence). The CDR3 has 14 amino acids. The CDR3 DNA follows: TGTGCCAGCAGTTTATTGGGGCCGAACACTGAAGCTTTCTTT. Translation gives CASSLLGPNTEAFF.

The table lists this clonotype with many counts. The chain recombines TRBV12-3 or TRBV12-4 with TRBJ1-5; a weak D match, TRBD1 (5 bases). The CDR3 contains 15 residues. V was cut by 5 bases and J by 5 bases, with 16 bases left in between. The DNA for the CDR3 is TGTGCCAGCAGTCCGCCCGGAGGGGTGGATCAGCCCCAGCATTTT. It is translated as CASSPPGGVDQPQHF.